These 26 T cell receptor beta chains originate from one sample sequenced in a study of T-cell reconstitution after alpha-beta-depleted transplantation in children. Unique molecular identifiers were incorporated when the TCRbeta library was constructed. TCRdb recomputed calls from the PCR reads with MiXCR, one row per CDR3 protein. The table has fewer than 550,000 distinct CDR3 sequences, 11% seen once. Specimen: PBMCs from the stem cell graft donor, collected from the stem cell graft. These receptors originate from a human donor who donated a stem cell graft to a child with acute myeloid leukemia.

Only a few counts were recorded for this clonotype. V gene TRBV25-1 combines with J gene TRBJ2-5; D remains unclear. The CDR3 covers 16 residues. The V and J ends lost 1 base and 2 bases respectively, with 14 bases between them. Germline CDR1 and CDR2: MGHDK and SYGVNS. The CDR3 DNA reads as TGTGCCAGCAGTGAATCGAGGCCCATAAAGCAAGAGACCCAGTACTTC. This translates into CASSESRPIKQETQYF.

This clonotype was observed a few times. The chain uses TRBV20-1 and TRBJ2-2, with TRBD1 identical over 7 bases. CDR3 length: 16 residues. Germline CDR1 is DFQATT and CDR2 is SNEGSKA (reference sequence). V lost 0 bases, J lost 7 bases, and 11 bases stayed unmatched. Here the CDR3 DNA reads TGCAGTGCTAGAGATTTCCGGGACAGACGTGGCGGGGAGCTGTTTTTT. Amino acids: CSARDFRDRRGGELFF.

Comment on this clonotype: A much larger clone differs from this one at a single base, so this may be a read error. The chain joins TRBV7-3 to TRBJ2-1, with a weak D call TRBD2 (5 bases). The CDR3 totals 15 residues. Germline lookup yields CDR1 SGHTA and CDR2 FQGTGA. CDR3 amino acids: CASSLSLDSYNGQFF. CDR3 DNA: TGTGCCAGCAGCCTATCCTTGGACTCTTACAATGGGCAGTTCTTC.

This clonotype has only a few counts. The V call is TRBV9, the J call TRBJ2-1; a possible D gene is TRBD1 (5 bases). The CDR3 length is 13 residues. V lost 4 bases to trimming and J lost 6 bases, with 11 bases between them. Germline V gives CDR1 SGDLS, CDR2 YYNGEE. As DNA, the CDR3 is TGTGCCAGCAGCACTTCCACAGGCAATGAGCAGTTCTTC. It is translated as CASSTSTGNEQFF.

In this sample, this clonotype turned up many times. This chain's CDR3 is CASSATGVGISYNEQFF. The CDR3 bases are TGTGCCAGCAGTGCGACAGGGGTCGGAATCTCCTACAATGAGCAGTTCTTC. The chain carries TRBV25-1 and TRBJ2-1; 8 nucleotides line up with TRBD1. The germline V gene encodes CDR1 MGHDK and CDR2 SYGVNS. The CDR3 is 17 residues long. V trimming: 4 bases; J trimming: 0 bases; junction bases outside the gene matches: 8.

This clonotype has more than one count but fewer than ten. V gene TRBV10-3 combines with J gene TRBJ1-2; D gene ambiguous. Trimming stripped 3 bases from V and 4 bases from J, with 3 bases between. CDR1 ENHRY and CDR2 SYGVKD come from the germline V gene. The CDR3 has 11 residues. CDR3 in DNA: TGTGCCATCAGTGACACCTATGGCTACACCTTC. Translated, it gives CAISDTYGYTF.

V and J are TRBV20-1 and TRBJ1-1, with 7 nucleotides matching TRBD1. Germline-derived CDR1 and CDR2 are DFQATT and SNEGSKA (reference sequence). The CDR3 is 19 residues long. Losses at the gene ends were 3 bases for V and 1 base for J; bases not matched to a gene: 20. The CDR3 sequence: CSARLMGNTGTAQNTEAFF. CDR3 in DNA: TGCAGTGCTAGGCTAATGGGAAACACCGGGACAGCCCAGAACACTGAAGCTTTCTTT.

V and J are TRBV10-3 and TRBJ1-3, with D maybe TRBD1 (5 bases). The CDR3 loop spans 13 amino acids. Trimming removed 9 bases from V and 3 bases from J, with 12 bases in between. Germline V gene lookup returns CDR1 ENHRY and CDR2 SYGVKD. CDR3 protein: CAIGTAGGNTIYF. The CDR3 coding sequence is TGTGCCATTGGGACGGCAGGTGGAAACACCATATATTTT.

This sequence joins TRBV20-1 and TRBJ2-7, with TRBD2 identical over 9 bases. V trimming: 5 bases; J trimming: 5 bases; junction bases outside the gene matches: 10. This CDR3 comprises 14 residues. CDR1 and CDR2 (germline): DFQATT, SNEGSKA (reference sequence). The CDR3 sequence is CSASYSGRRDEQYF. Written as DNA, the CDR3 is TGCAGTGCTTCCTATAGCGGGAGACGGGACGAGCAGTACTTC.

This clonotype was observed at least ten times. The chain is built from TRBV12-3 or TRBV12-4 and TRBJ2-3, with D unclear. The CDR3 runs to 14 residues. V was clipped by 2 bases and J by 5 bases, with 11 bases between them. The CDR3 bases are TGTGCCAGCAGTTTAAATCTAGGGATAGATACGCAGTATTTT. Translating gives CASSLNLGIDTQYF.

The sample holds many counts of this clonotype. The chain couples TRBV24-1 to TRBJ2-3, with TRBD2 matching 9 bases. CDR3 length: 15 amino acids. Germline V gives CDR1 KGHDR, CDR2 SFDVKD. Trimming took 7 bases from V and 5 from J; bases not matched to a gene: 9. CDR3 in amino acids: CATSLGAGGLDTQYF. The CDR3 region has the DNA TGTGCCACCAGCCTAGGAGCGGGGGGCTTAGATACGCAGTATTTT.

The genes are TRBV7-2 and TRBJ2-7, with TRBD2 identical over 10 bases. Germline assignment: CDR1 SGHTA and CDR2 FQGNSA. The J segment lost 6 bases and the V segment lost 4 bases, leaving 6 bases of the junction unmatched. CDR3 size: 14 residues. The CDR3 coding sequence is TGTGCCAGCAGCTCCTCTAGCGGGAGAACCGAGCAGTACTTC. This gives the protein CASSSSSGRTEQYF.

This clonotype was observed a few times. CDR3 in amino acids: CAAGTTNTGELFF. Written as DNA, the CDR3 is TGTGCTGCCGGGACTACCAACACCGGGGAGCTGTTTTTT. The chain recombines TRBV5-8 with TRBJ2-2; 7 positions match TRBD2. CDR3 length: 13 residues. The V gene's germline CDR1 is SGHTS and CDR2 YDEGEE. The entire variable domain, with the rest obtained from reference TRBV5-8 and TRBJ2-2, is as follows: EAGVTQSPTHLIKTRGQQATLRCSPISGHTSVYWYQQALGLGLQFLLWYDEGEERNRGNFPPRFSGRQFPNYSSELNVNALELEDSALYLCAAGTTNTGELFFGEGSRLTVL.

The J gene is TRBJ2-2, the V gene TRBV7-3; maybe TRBD1 (6 bases). V lost 4 bases and J 0 bases, leaving 12 bases between the germline ends. Germline V gene sequence: CDR1 SGHTA, CDR2 FQGTGA. The CDR3 is 16 residues long. The CDR3 protein is CASSSTQGPNTGELFF. The CDR3 DNA is TGTGCCAGCAGCTCTACACAGGGTCCGAACACCGGGGAGCTGTTTTTT.

V is TRBV10-2 and J is TRBJ2-7, with a tentative D call TRBD1 (6 bases). This CDR3 is built from 15 residues. CDR1 WSHSY and CDR2 SAAADI come from the germline V gene. V lost 2 bases to trimming and J lost 2 bases, with 13 bases between them. In nucleotides, the CDR3 is TGCGCCAGCAGTGAGACGTGGGGGCGCGCCTACGAGCAGTACGTC. It codes for CASSETWGRAYEQYV.

This rearrangement joins TRBV7-9 to TRBJ2-3, with D perhaps TRBD1 (6 bases). Germline CDR1 and CDR2: SEHNR and FQNEAQ (reference sequence). V was pared by 5 bases and J by 3 bases, with 12 bases between. The CDR3 contains 14 residues. As DNA, the CDR3 is TGTGCCAGCAGCGGGGGCGACCGTACAGATACGCAGTATTTT. Translating it yields CASSGGDRTDTQYF.

The V and J genes are TRBV7-8 and TRBJ2-1, with a tentative D call TRBD1 (6 bases). This CDR3 is 15 amino acids long. Germline V lookup: CDR1 SGHVS, CDR2 FQNEAQ. Trimming stripped 2 bases from V and 3 bases from J, with 11 bases between. CDR3 nucleotides: TGTGCCAGCAGCTTACAGGGGCCAATCTACAATGAGCAGTTCTTC. This encodes CASSLQGPIYNEQFF.

This clonotype was seen a handful of times. The rearrangement uses TRBV5-1 and TRBJ2-5; unclear D gene. This CDR3 contains 13 residues. In germline, CDR1 is SGHRS, CDR2 YFSETQ. Trimming removed 1 base from V and 5 bases from J, with 9 bases in between. CDR3 nucleotide sequence: TGCGCCAGCAGCTTGAAGGGTTGGGAGACCCAGTACTTC. Translation gives CASSLKGWETQYF.

The J gene is TRBJ2-7, the V gene TRBV2; unclear D gene. Germline V gene lookup returns CDR1 SNHLY and CDR2 FYNNEI. This CDR3 contains 10 residues. Trimming stripped 6 bases from V and 6 bases from J, with 6 bases between. The chain's CDR3 is CASRALEQYF. CDR3 bases: TGTGCCAGCAGGGCTCTCGAGCAGTACTTC.

The CDR3 bases are TGTGCCAGCAGCCGACGGGACTACTGGGCGGCCGAAGCTTTCTTT. Residues: CASSRRDYWAAEAFF. The chain carries TRBV14 and TRBJ1-1, with D possibly being TRBD1 (5 bases). The germline gives CDR1 SGHDN, CDR2 FVKESK. The length of the CDR3 is 15 residues. V lost 4 bases, J lost 8 bases, and 20 bases lay in between.

This clonotype was seen at least ten times. The chain has TRBV7-6 and TRBJ2-3; the D gene is possibly TRBD1 (5 bases). The ends were cut back, 0 bases at V and 4 bases at J, with 11 bases in the middle. In germline, CDR1 is SGHVS, CDR2 FNYEAQ. This CDR3 region has 15 residues. CDR3 coding DNA: TGTGCCAGCAGCTTAGCCCGAAGGGGTGCAGATACGCAGTATTTT. Protein sequence: CASSLARRGADTQYF.

In its sample, this clonotype was seen many times. The chain links TRBV18 to TRBJ2-7, with D possibly TRBD2 on 6 matching bases. V was shortened by 5 bases and J by 1 base, with 18 bases between the two germline ends. The CDR3 is 16 residues long. Germline V gives CDR1 KGHSH, CDR2 LQKENI. CDR3 in DNA: TGTGCCAGCTCAGGGATAACGGGACTGCAGTCCTACGAGCAGTACTTC. Amino acid sequence: CASSGITGLQSYEQYF.

The chain is built from TRBV20-1 and TRBJ1-3; TRBD1 matches at 9 bases. The CDR3 loop spans 15 amino acids. Unmatched junction bases numbered 3, after V lost 1 base and J lost 2 bases. CDR1 and CDR2 from the germline V gene are DFQATT and SNEGSKA (reference sequence). As DNA, the CDR3 is TGCAGTGCTAGAGTCACAGGGGGCACTGGAAACACCATATATTTT. Amino acid sequence: CSARVTGGTGNTIYF.

This clonotype occurred a few times. The chain has TRBV5-1 and TRBJ1-2, with 9 bases identical to TRBD1. Looked up from germline, CDR1 is SGHRS and CDR2 is YFSETQ. The CDR3 has 16 residues. Trimming at V came to 2 bases and at J to 3 bases, leaving 8 bases not matched to a gene. The CDR3 DNA sequence: TGCGCCAGCAGCTTTAACAGGGGGCCCGCAGACTATGGCTACACCTTC. Translating it yields CASSFNRGPADYGYTF.

This clonotype has a handful of counts. V usage is TRBV25-1 and J usage is TRBJ1-4; D remains unclear. The CDR3 extends over 16 amino acids. Trimming left V 6 bases short and J 0 bases short, with 14 bases between. From germline, CDR1 is MGHDK and CDR2 SYGVNS. The CDR3 DNA is TGTGCCAGCAGCAGTTCAGACGGAACAACTAATGAAAAACTGTTTTTT. Encoded protein: CASSSSDGTTNEKLFF.

The J gene is TRBJ1-4, the V gene TRBV2, with TRBD1 matching over 8 bases. The CDR3 extends over 11 amino acids. V shed 5 bases and J 11 bases; nucleotides not matched to a gene: 1. CDR1 is SNHLY, CDR2 FYNNEI, per germline. The CDR3 DNA follows: TGTGCCAGCAGTAACAGGGGGAAACTGTTTTTT. Protein sequence: CASSNRGKLFF. Complete variable domain (other parts from reference TRBV2 and TRBJ1-4): EPEVTQTPSHQVTQMGQEVILRCVPISNHLYFYWYRQILGQKVEFLVSFYNNEISEKSEIFDDQFSVERPDGSNFTLKIRSTKLEDSAMYFCASSNRGKLFFGSGTQLSVL.